This T cell receptor (beta chain) was documented in a study of blood T cell repertoires in COVID-19. V dropped 5 bases and J dropped 4; count of bases not matched to a gene: 9. The CDR3 sequence is 15 residues long. Germline V CDR1 and CDR2: SGHAT, FQNNGV. The table came from immunoSEQ multiplex PCR; TCRdb's copy has only in-frame clones and leaves some out. The table shows 310,000 or so clones, with around 90% occurring only once. The sample taken for sequencing was peripheral blood. This chain connects TRBV11-2 to TRBJ2-7; 9 bases align to TRBD1. This receptor was taken from a woman in her forties or fifties who had recovered from COVID-19. In nucleotides, the CDR3 is TGTGCCAGCAGCCGTATAGGGACAGGGACTTACGAGCAGTACTTC. Encoded protein: CASSRIGTGTYEQYF.